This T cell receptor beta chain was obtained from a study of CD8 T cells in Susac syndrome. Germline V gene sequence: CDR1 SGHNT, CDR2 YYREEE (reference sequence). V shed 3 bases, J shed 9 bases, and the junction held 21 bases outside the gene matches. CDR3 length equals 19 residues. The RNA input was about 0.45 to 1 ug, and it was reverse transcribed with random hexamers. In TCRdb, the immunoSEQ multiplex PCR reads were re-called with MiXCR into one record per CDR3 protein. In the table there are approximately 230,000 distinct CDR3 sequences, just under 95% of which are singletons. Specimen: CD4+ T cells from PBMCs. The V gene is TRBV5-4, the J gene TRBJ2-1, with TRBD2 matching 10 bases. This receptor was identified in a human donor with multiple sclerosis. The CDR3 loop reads CASSSPSGRGEVATSEQFF. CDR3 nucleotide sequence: TGTGCCAGCAGCTCCCCTAGCGGGAGAGGCGAGGTGGCTACAAGTGAGCAGTTCTTC.